These T cell receptor beta chains were read from a single sample in a study of blood T cell repertoires in COVID-19. Clones were read by immunoSEQ multiplex PCR, and TCRdb kept only the in-frame ones, dropping some. The table lists around 280,000 clones, roughly 87% of them singletons, with about 2.2% in the top ten. What was sequenced was peripheral blood. The receptors originated from a woman between 45 and 60 years old who had recovered from COVID-19. Each CDR3 is given with its conserved first and last residue. The order of the fields is J gene, clone size, D gene, V gene, CDR3 DNA, CDR3 protein. A D gene is named only where the DNA matches it firmly. Size is stated for part of the rows, as once, few or many counts, or as a class when the clone is expanded.

j_call: TRBJ1-5
clone_size: -
d_call: -
v_call: TRBV10-3
cdr3_nt: TGTGCCTCGTCCCATTCTCAGGATTATAGCAATCAGCCCCAGCATTTT
cdr3_aa: CASSHSQDYSNQPQHF

j_call: TRBJ1-2
clone_size: -
d_call: TRBD1
v_call: TRBV6-5
cdr3_nt: TGTGCCAGCAGGCCTAAGGGACAGGTCTATGGCTACACCTTC
cdr3_aa: CASRPKGQVYGYTF

j_call: TRBJ2-3
clone_size: -
d_call: -
v_call: TRBV7-6
cdr3_nt: TGTGCCAGCAGCTTAGGCGGGACCTCTAGCACAGATACGCAGTATTTT
cdr3_aa: CASSLGGTSSTDTQYF

j_call: TRBJ2-3
clone_size: -
d_call: -
v_call: TRBV5-4
cdr3_nt: TGTGCCAGCAGCTTGGCCCCTAACACAGATACGCAGTATTTT
cdr3_aa: CASSLAPNTDTQYF

j_call: TRBJ1-1
clone_size: -
d_call: -
v_call: TRBV27
cdr3_nt: TGTGCCAGCAGTTTTCAGAGGGTCGGGGACACTGAAGCTTTCTTT
cdr3_aa: CASSFQRVGDTEAFF

j_call: TRBJ2-1
clone_size: -
d_call: TRBD1
v_call: TRBV2
cdr3_nt: TGTGCCAGCAGCGCCGGGGCAGGGGGCTTGGATGAGCAGTTCTTC
cdr3_aa: CASSAGAGGLDEQFF

j_call: TRBJ2-5
clone_size: -
d_call: TRBD2
v_call: TRBV13
cdr3_nt: TGTGCCAGCAGCTTAAGCGGGGCACAGGAGACCCAGTACTTC
cdr3_aa: CASSLSGAQETQYF

j_call: TRBJ1-2
clone_size: -
d_call: -
v_call: TRBV20-1
cdr3_nt: TGCAGTGCTTCCATCATCTATGGCTACACCTTC
cdr3_aa: CSASIIYGYTF

j_call: TRBJ2-7
clone_size: -
d_call: TRBD1
v_call: TRBV7-9
cdr3_nt: TGTGCCAGCAGCAGGGGGCTCTACGAGCAGTACTTC
cdr3_aa: CASSRGLYEQYF

j_call: TRBJ1-2
clone_size: -
d_call: -
v_call: TRBV12-3/TRBV12-4
cdr3_nt: TGTGCCAGCAATCCGACAGGCAACTATGGCTACACCTTC
cdr3_aa: CASNPTGNYGYTF

j_call: TRBJ1-1
clone_size: few
d_call: TRBD1
v_call: TRBV5-4
cdr3_nt: TGTGCCAGCAGCTTGACAGGGGGTGGGAACACTGAAGCTTTCTTT
cdr3_aa: CASSLTGGGNTEAFF

j_call: TRBJ2-1
clone_size: once
d_call: TRBD2
v_call: TRBV28
cdr3_nt: TGTGCCAGCAGCATTATAGCGGGAGGGGCGGGGGCCTACAATGAGCAGTTCTTC
cdr3_aa: CASSIIAGGAGAYNEQFF

j_call: TRBJ1-1
clone_size: -
d_call: TRBD1
v_call: TRBV4-1
cdr3_nt: TGCGCCAGCAGCCAGCGACAGGGGATTTTGCTGAACACTGAAGCTTTCTTT
cdr3_aa: CASSQRQGILLNTEAFF